The clone carrying this TCR beta chain was recorded a few times. Antigen: not known. This entry belongs to a study of T cell repertoires in cytomegalovirus infection. General study points: Carriers of CMV plus the relevant HLA were identified by cumulative public TCR beta family frequency. In two of eight donors, the top clonotype was HLA-C-restricted CMV-specific.

Trimming cost V 2 bases and J 5 bases, with 11 bases left between them. Germline V gene sequence: CDR1 SGHTA, CDR2 FQGNSA. CDR3 length: 14 amino acids. TCRdb re-called the reads with MiXCR, one entry per CDR3 protein. The sample holds about 770,000 distinct CDR3 sequences, roughly 28% seen once. Material: cultured CD8+ T cells from PBMCs, obtained from culture after CMV antigen stimulation. The rearrangement uses TRBV7-2 and TRBJ2-3; D may be TRBD2 (5 bases). This TCR derives from a human donor in good health (CMV status not recorded). Some clones in this sample may be carry-over from other donors' samples. CDR3 nucleotides: TGTGCCAGCAGCTTACGAGACTACCTAGATACGCAGTATTTT. It translates to CASSLRDYLDTQYF.